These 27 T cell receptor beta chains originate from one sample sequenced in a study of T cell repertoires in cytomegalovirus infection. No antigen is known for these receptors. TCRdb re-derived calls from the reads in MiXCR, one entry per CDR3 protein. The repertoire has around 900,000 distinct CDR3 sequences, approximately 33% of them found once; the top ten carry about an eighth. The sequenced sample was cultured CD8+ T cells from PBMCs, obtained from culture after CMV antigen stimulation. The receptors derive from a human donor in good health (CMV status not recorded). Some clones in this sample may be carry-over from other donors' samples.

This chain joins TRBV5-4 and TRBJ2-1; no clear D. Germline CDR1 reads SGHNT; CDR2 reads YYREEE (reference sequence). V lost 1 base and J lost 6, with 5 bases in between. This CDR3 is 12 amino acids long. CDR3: CASSLKANEQFF. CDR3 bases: TGTGCCAGCAGCTTGAAAGCCAATGAGCAGTTCTTC.

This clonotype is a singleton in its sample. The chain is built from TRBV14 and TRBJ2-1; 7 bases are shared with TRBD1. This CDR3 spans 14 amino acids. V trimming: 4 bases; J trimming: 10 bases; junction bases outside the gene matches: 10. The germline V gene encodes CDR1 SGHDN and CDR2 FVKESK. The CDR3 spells CASSPWARGSEQFF. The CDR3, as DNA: TGTGCCAGCAGCCCGTGGGCCAGGGGGTCCGAGCAGTTCTTC. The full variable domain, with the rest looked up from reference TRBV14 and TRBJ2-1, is EAGVTQFPSHSVIEKGQTVTLRCDPISGHDNLYWYRRVMGKEIKFLLHFVKESKQDESGMPNNRFLAERTGGTYSTLKVQPAELEDSGVYFCASSPWARGSEQFFGPGTRLTVL.

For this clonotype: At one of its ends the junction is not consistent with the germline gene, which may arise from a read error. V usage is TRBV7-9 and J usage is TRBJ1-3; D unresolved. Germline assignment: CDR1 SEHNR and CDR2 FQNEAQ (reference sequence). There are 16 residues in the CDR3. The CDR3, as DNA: TGTGCCAACAGCTCTTCGTGGGGAGGCTCTGGAAACACCATATATTTT. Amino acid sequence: CANSSSWGGSGNTIYF. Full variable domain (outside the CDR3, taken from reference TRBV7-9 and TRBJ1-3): DTGVSQNPRHKITKRGQNVTFRCDPISEHNRLYWYRQTLGQGPEFLTYFQNEAQLEKSRLLSDRFSAERPKGSFSTLEIQRTEQGDSAMYLCANSSSWGGSGNTIYFGEGSWLTVV.

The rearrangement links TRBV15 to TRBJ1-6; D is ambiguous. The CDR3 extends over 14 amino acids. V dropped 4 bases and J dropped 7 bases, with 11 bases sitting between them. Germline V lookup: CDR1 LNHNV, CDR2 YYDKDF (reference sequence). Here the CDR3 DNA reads TGTGCCACCAGCATAGAGAGTGGAAATTCACCCCTCCACTTT. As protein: CATSIESGNSPLHF.

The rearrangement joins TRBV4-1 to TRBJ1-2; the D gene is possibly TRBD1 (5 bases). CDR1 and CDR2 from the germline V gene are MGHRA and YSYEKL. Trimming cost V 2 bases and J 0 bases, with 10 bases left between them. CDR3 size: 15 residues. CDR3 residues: CASSQPGRPNYGYTF. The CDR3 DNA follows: TGCGCCAGCAGCCAACCGGGACGGCCTAACTATGGCTACACCTTC.

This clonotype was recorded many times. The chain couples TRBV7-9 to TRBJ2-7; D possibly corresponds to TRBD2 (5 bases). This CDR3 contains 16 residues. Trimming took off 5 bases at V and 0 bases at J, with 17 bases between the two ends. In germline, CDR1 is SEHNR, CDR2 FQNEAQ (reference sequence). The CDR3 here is CASSPRGGLSSYEQYV. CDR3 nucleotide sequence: TGTGCCAGCAGCCCCCGGGGTGGGCTGAGCTCCTACGAGCAGTACGTC.

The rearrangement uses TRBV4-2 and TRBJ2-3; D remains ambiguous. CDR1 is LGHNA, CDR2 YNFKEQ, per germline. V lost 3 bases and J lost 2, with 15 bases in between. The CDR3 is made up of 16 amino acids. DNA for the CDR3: TGTGCCAGCAGCCAGTTCGTCGTGGCCAACACAGATACGCAGTATTTT. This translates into CASSQFVVANTDTQYF.

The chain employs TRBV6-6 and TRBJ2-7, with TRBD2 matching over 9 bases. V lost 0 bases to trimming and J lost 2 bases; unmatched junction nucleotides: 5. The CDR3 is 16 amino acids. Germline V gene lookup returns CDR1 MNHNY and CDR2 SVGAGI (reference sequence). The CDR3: CASSYSLAGSTYEQYF. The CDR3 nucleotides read TGTGCCAGCAGTTACTCTCTAGCGGGGAGTACCTACGAGCAGTACTTC.

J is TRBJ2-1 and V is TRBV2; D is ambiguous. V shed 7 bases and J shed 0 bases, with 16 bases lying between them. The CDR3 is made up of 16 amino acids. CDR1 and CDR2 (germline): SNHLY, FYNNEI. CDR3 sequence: CASTVLQVSSYNEQFF. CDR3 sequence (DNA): TGTGCCAGCACCGTTCTCCAGGTTAGCTCCTACAATGAGCAGTTCTTC.

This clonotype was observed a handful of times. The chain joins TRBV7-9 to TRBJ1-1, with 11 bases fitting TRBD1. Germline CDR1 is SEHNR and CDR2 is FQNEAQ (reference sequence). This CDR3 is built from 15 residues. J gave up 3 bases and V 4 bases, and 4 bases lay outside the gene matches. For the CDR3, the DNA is TGTGCCAGCAGCTCATGGGACAGGGGGGACACTGAAGCTTTCTTT. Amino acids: CASSSWDRGDTEAFF.

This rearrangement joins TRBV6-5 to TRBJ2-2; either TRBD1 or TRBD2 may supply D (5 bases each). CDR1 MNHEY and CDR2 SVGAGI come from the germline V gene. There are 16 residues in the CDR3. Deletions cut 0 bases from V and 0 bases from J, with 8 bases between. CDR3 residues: CASSYSLGANTGELFF. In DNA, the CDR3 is TGTGCCAGCAGTTACTCTCTGGGGGCGAACACCGGGGAGCTGTTTTTT.

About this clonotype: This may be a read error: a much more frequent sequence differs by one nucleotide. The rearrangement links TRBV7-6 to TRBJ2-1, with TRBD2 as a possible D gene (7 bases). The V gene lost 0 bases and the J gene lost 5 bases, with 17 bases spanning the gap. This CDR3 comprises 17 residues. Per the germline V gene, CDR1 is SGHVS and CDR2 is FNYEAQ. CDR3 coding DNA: TGTGCCAGCAGCTTAGCGTGGGCGGGGGCGCCGAACAATGAGCAGTTCTTC. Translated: CASSLAWAGAPNNEQFF.

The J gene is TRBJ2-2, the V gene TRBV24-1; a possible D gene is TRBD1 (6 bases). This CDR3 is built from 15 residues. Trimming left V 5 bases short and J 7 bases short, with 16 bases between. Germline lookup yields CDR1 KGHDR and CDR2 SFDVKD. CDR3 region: CATSGGDRINGELFF. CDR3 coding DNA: TGTGCCACCAGTGGCGGAGACAGGATTAACGGGGAGCTGTTTTTT.

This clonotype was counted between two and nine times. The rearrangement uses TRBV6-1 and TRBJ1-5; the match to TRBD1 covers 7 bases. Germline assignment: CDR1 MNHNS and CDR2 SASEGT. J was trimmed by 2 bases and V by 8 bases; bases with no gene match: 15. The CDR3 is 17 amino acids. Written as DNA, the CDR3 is TGTGCCAGCTCACCCGGGACAGCCTATAGTGGCAATCAGCCCCAGCATTTT. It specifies CASSPGTAYSGNQPQHF.

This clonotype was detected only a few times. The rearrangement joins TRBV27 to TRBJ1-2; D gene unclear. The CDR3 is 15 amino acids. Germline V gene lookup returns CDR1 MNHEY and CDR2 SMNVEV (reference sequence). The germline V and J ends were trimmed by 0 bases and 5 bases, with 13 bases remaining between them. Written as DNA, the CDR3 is TGTGCCAGCAGTTTATCCGCCCAACAGCCTTATGGCTACACCTTC. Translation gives CASSLSAQQPYGYTF.

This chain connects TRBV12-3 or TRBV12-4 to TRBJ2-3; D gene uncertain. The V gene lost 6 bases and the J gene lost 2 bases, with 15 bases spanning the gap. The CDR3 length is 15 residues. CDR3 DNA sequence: TGTGCCAGCAGACTATCCCTATCAACCACAGATACGCAGTATTTT. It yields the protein CASRLSLSTTDTQYF.

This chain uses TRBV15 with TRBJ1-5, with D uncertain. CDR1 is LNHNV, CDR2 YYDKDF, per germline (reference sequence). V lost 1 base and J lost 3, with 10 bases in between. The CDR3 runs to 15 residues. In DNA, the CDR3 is TGTGCCACCAGCAGAGTAGGGTTGGACAATCAGCCCCAGCATTTT. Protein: CATSRVGLDNQPQHF.

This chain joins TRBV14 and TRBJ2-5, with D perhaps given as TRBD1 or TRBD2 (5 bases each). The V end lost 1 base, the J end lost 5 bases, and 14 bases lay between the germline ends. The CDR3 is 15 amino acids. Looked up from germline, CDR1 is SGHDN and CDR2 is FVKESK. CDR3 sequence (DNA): TGTGCCAGCAGCCAAGGTTGGGGGTATGGGGAGACCCAGTACTTC. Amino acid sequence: CASSQGWGYGETQYF.

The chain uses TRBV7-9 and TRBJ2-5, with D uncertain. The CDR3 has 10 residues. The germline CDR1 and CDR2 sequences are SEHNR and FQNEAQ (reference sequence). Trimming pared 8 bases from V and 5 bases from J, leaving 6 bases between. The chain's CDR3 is CASELETQYF. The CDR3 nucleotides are TGTGCCAGCGAACTGGAGACCCAGTACTTC.

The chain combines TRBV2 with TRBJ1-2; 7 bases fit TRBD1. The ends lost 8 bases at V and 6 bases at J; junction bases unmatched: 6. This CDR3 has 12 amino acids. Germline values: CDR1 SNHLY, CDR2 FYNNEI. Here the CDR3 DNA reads TGTGCCAGCCTCGACAGGGCCAATGGCTACACCTTC. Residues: CASLDRANGYTF.

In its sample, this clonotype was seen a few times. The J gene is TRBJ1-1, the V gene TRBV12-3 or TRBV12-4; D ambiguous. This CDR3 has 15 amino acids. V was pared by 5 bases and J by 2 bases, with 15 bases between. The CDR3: CASSLPGKPNTEAFF. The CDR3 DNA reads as TGTGCCAGCAGTCTCCCCGGGAAGCCTAACACTGAAGCTTTCTTT.

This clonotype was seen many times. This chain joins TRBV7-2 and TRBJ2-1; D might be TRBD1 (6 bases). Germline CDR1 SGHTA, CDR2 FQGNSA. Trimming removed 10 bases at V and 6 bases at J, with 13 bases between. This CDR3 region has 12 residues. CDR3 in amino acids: CATLGAVNEQFF. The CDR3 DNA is TGTGCCACCCTGGGGGCCGTCAATGAGCAGTTCTTC. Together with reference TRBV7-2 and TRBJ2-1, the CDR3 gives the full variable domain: GAGVSQSPSNKVTEKGKDVELRCDPISGHTALYWYRQSLGQGLEFLIYFQGNSAPDKSGLPSDRFSAERTGGSVSTLTIQRTQQEDSAVYLCATLGAVNEQFFGPGTRLTVL.

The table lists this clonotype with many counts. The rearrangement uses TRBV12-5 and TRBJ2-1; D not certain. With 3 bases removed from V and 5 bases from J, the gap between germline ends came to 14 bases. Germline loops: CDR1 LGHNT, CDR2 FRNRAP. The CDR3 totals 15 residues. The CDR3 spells CASGFGSRANNEQFF. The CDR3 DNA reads TGTGCTAGTGGTTTCGGTTCCCGGGCTAACAATGAGCAGTTCTTC.

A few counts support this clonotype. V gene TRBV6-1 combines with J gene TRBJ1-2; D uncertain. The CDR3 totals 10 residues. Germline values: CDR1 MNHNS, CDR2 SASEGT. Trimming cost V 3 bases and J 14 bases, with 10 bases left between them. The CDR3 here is CASSDRLWTF. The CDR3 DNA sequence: TGTGCCAGCAGTGACAGGCTGTGGACCTTC.

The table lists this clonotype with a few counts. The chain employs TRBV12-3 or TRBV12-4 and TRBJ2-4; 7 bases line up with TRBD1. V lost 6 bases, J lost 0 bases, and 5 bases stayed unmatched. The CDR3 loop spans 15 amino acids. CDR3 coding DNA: TGTGCCAGCAGAACAGGGGCAGTAGCCAAAAACATTCAGTACTTC. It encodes CASRTGAVAKNIQYF.

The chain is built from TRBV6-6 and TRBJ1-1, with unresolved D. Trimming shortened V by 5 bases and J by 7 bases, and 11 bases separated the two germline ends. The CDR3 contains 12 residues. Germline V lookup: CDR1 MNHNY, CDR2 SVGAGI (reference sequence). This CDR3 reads CASSVLEVEAFF. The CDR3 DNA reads TGTGCCAGCAGTGTGTTAGAAGTTGAAGCTTTCTTT.

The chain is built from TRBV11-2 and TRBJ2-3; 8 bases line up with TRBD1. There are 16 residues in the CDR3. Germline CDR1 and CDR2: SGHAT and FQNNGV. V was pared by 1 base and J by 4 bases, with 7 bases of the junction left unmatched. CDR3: CASSLVQVQGADTQYF. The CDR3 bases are TGTGCCAGCAGCTTAGTCCAGGTACAGGGGGCAGATACGCAGTATTTT.